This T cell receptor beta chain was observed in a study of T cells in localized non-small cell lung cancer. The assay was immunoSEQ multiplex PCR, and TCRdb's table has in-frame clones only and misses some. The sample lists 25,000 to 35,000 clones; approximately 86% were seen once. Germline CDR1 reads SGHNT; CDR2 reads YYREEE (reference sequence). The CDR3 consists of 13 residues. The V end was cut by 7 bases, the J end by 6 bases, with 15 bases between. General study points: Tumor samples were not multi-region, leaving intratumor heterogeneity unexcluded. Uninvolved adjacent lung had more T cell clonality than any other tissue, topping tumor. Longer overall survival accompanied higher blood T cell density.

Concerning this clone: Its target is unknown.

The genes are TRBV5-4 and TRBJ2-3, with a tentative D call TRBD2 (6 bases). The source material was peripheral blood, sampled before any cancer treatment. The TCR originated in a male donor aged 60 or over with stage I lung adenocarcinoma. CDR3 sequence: CASSGQGGDTQYF. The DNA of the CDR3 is TGTGCCAGCTCTGGGCAGGGAGGCGATACGCAGTATTTT.